This TCR beta chain was recorded in a study of shared clonotypes between healthy human individuals. Study-level findings and limits: The sampled material consisted only of blood, and tissue repertoires are likely to differ.

This clone has just one count. The antigen is unknown. Method: immunoSEQ multiplex PCR; TCRdb's copy keeps in-frame clones and lacks some. Of roughly 500,000 clones in the sample, roughly 80% were seen once. There are 15 residues in the CDR3. V dropped 6 bases and J dropped 3; count of bases not matched to a gene: 5. CDR1 and CDR2 from the germline V gene are MDHEN and SYDVKM. The TCR originated in a woman between 35 and 50 years old in good health. Some clones in this sample may be carry-over from other donors' samples. The rearrangement joins TRBV28 to TRBJ2-1; the match to TRBD2 covers 10 bases. The specimen was PBMCs. CDR3 sequence: CASRPGLAYYNEQFF. CDR3 in DNA: TGTGCCAGCAGGCCGGGACTAGCGTACTACAATGAGCAGTTCTTC.